The 24 T cell receptor beta chains below all came from one sample that was sequenced in a study of T cells in Graves' hyperthyroidism and ophthalmopathy. RNA transcripts provided the source from which TCR beta CDR3 regions were amplified. Carried out on the TCR CDR3, a first-round RT-PCR used the HTBI primer set. TCRdb re-called the multiplex PCR reads with MiXCR, one entry per CDR3 protein. Altogether a few hundred thousand distinct CDR3 sequences are present, approximately 14% being singletons, with the ten largest covering 30% to 40%. The specimen sequenced was blood. These receptor sequences come from a woman aged 40 to 50 with Graves' ophthalmopathy.

The V and J genes are TRBV7-3 and TRBJ2-2; 9 bases are a match to TRBD2. Germline assignment: CDR1 SGHTA and CDR2 FQGTGA. The CDR3 sequence is 16 residues long. The trim removed 5 bases at V and 1 base at J, leaving 5 bases unmatched. CDR3 coding DNA: TGTGCCAGCAGCCCTGGGACTAGCCGGAACACCGGGGAGCTGTTTTTT. Protein: CASSPGTSRNTGELFF. The whole variable domain, remainder taken from reference TRBV7-3 and TRBJ2-2, is GAGVSQTPSNKVTEKGKYVELRCDPISGHTALYWYRQSLGQGPEFLIYFQGTGAADDSGLPNDRFFAVRPEGSVSTLKIQRTERGDSAVYLCASSPGTSRNTGELFFGEGSRLTVL.

The sample holds many counts of this clonotype. The V and J genes are TRBV29-1 and TRBJ1-5; D is unclear. Trimming took off 1 base at V and 6 bases at J, with 10 bases between the two ends. CDR3 length: 13 amino acids. Germline assignment: CDR1 SQVTM and CDR2 ANQGSEA. CDR3: CSVEGREGQPQHF. CDR3 DNA sequence: TGCAGCGTTGAAGGTAGGGAAGGTCAGCCCCAGCATTTT.

This clonotype has ten or more counts. This chain connects TRBV12-3 or TRBV12-4 to TRBJ2-1; 10 bases agree with TRBD2. Unmatched junction bases numbered 6, after V lost 3 bases and J lost 13 bases. This CDR3 has 13 residues. The CDR3 loop reads CASSFSVAGGQFF. The CDR3 DNA is TGTGCCAGCAGTTTTTCGGTAGCGGGGGGACAGTTCTTC.

This clonotype has ten or more counts. The chain links TRBV6-1 to TRBJ2-5; 10 bases map to TRBD1. Germline lookup yields CDR1 MNHNS and CDR2 SASEGT. The CDR3 runs to 16 residues. Trimming removed 6 bases from V and 5 bases from J; junction bases left unmatched: 12. CDR3 in amino acids: CASRTGQGGGGETQYF. The CDR3 DNA is TGTGCCAGCAGGACAGGACAGGGGGGGGGTGGGGAGACCCAGTACTTC.

This clonotype has only a few counts. The CDR3 protein is CASSERGGGTAFF. CDR3 nucleotides: TGTGCCAGCAGTGAAAGAGGGGGTGGAACGGCTTTCTTT. The genes are TRBV2 and TRBJ1-1, with D perhaps TRBD1 (6 bases). Germline-derived CDR1 and CDR2 are SNHLY and FYNNEI. The CDR3 sequence is 13 residues long. V was trimmed by 2 bases and J by 11 bases, leaving 15 bases between them. The full variable domain, rest sourced from reference TRBV2 and TRBJ1-1, is EPEVTQTPSHQVTQMGQEVILRCVPISNHLYFYWYRQILGQKVEFLVSFYNNEISEKSEIFDDQFSVERPDGSNFTLKIRSTKLEDSAMYFCASSERGGGTAFFGQGTRLTVV.

In this sample, this clonotype turned up many times. The chain couples TRBV6-1 to TRBJ1-2; no definite D call. Germline CDR1 and CDR2: MNHNS and SASEGT. There are 12 residues in the CDR3. Trimming took 0 bases from V and 4 from J, leaving 3 bases between them. Here the CDR3 reads CASSEAFYGYTF. CDR3 bases: TGTGCCAGCAGTGAAGCCTTCTATGGCTACACCTTC.

The chain employs TRBV6-1 and TRBJ1-1; D is undetermined. In germline, CDR1 is MNHNS, CDR2 SASEGT. The CDR3 is 14 residues long. V gave up 4 bases and J gave up 8 bases, with 17 bases separating them. This chain's CDR3 is CASSGPDRRGEAFF. The CDR3 coding sequence is TGTGCCAGCAGTGGGCCAGACCGGCGAGGGGAAGCTTTCTTT.

In its sample, this clonotype was seen a few times. This sequence joins TRBV20-1 and TRBJ2-7, with D possibly matching TRBD2 (6 bases). The CDR3 is 16 amino acids. Germline V gene lookup returns CDR1 DFQATT and CDR2 SNEGSKA (reference sequence). Deletions cut 0 bases from V and 3 bases from J, with 18 bases between. DNA of the CDR3: TGCAGTGCTAGAGACTCCTCAACGGGAGTGAACTACGAGCAGTACTTC. Translation gives CSARDSSTGVNYEQYF.

Details on this clonotype: A read error may explain this, as a much larger clone is one base away. The CDR3 loop reads CASSEVTGPRQAFF. DNA for the CDR3: TGTGCCAGCAGTGAAGTGACAGGGCCCAGGCAGGCTTTCTTT. The V gene is TRBV25-1, the J gene TRBJ1-1; 7 bases agree with TRBD1. CDR3 size: 14 residues. Per the germline V gene, CDR1 is MGHDK and CDR2 is SYGVNS. The J segment lost 11 bases and the V segment lost 2 bases, leaving 11 bases of the junction unmatched.

This clonotype showed up many times. The V gene is TRBV5-1, the J gene TRBJ2-7; D ambiguous. Looked up from germline, CDR1 is SGHRS and CDR2 is YFSETQ. Trimming stripped 1 base from V and 3 bases from J, with 17 bases between. The CDR3 contains 16 residues. CDR3 nucleotide sequence: TGCGCCAGCAGCTTGATTAGACCCGCGATTGACTACGAGCAGTACTTC. Residues: CASSLIRPAIDYEQYF.

This clonotype showed up many times. This sequence joins TRBV12-3 or TRBV12-4 and TRBJ2-7; 11 nucleotides match TRBD2. CDR3 length: 15 residues. V lost 5 bases to trimming and J lost 2 bases; unmatched junction nucleotides: 5. This CDR3 is CASSETSGRAYEQYF. CDR3 DNA: TGTGCCAGCAGTGAAACTAGCGGGAGAGCCTACGAGCAGTACTTC.

This clonotype was found a few times. This sequence joins TRBV27 and TRBJ2-5, with 15 bases fitting TRBD2. Germline V CDR1 and CDR2: MNHEY, SMNVEV (reference sequence). This CDR3 has 20 amino acids. The V gene end was trimmed by 5 bases and the J gene end by 7 bases; junction bases not matched to a gene: 20. The chain's CDR3 is CASSAPSFGLAGGFLGTQYF. The DNA of the CDR3 is TGTGCCAGCAGTGCGCCCTCGTTCGGACTAGCGGGAGGGTTTCTTGGGACCCAGTACTTC.

This clonotype was observed at least ten times. V and J are TRBV6-1 and TRBJ1-6; D remains unclear. The CDR3 contains 13 residues. V lost 1 base, J lost 7 bases, and 5 bases lay in between. Germline values: CDR1 MNHNS, CDR2 SASEGT. The CDR3 protein is CASSEGSNSPLHF. The CDR3 nucleotides read TGTGCCAGCAGTGAAGGTTCGAATTCACCCCTCCACTTT.

The J gene is TRBJ2-7, the V gene TRBV29-1, with D possibly being TRBD1 (6 bases). This CDR3 is 14 amino acids long. The germline V gene encodes CDR1 SQVTM and CDR2 ANQGSEA. V was shortened by 2 bases and J by 5 bases, with 16 bases between the two germline ends. CDR3 nucleotide sequence: TGCAGCGTTGAAACGTTTTCAGGGGTCCACGAGCAGTACTTC. This translates into CSVETFSGVHEQYF.

The genes are TRBV6-1 and TRBJ2-2; weak D call: TRBD1 (6 bases). Trimming cost V 6 bases and J 5 bases, with 10 bases left between them. The CDR3 spans 13 residues. Germline CDR1 and CDR2: MNHNS and SASEGT. The DNA of the CDR3 is TGTGCCAGCAGAGACAGGCGGACCGGGGAGCTGTTTTTT. This gives the protein CASRDRRTGELFF.

This chain links TRBV19 with TRBJ1-2; TRBD1 matches 7 bases. Germline V gene data show CDR1 as LNHDA and CDR2 as SQIVND (reference sequence). The CDR3 loop spans 16 amino acids. Trimming at V came to 6 bases and at J to 3 bases, leaving 13 bases not matched to a gene. CDR3 DNA sequence: TGTGCCAGTAGGCCTCCTGGGGACAGAGATCACTATGGCTACACCTTC. Protein product: CASRPPGDRDHYGYTF.

This clonotype was detected a few times. The chain has TRBV19 and TRBJ2-1, with D possibly TRBD2 on 6 matching bases. V was shortened by 6 bases and J by 5 bases, with 17 bases between the two germline ends. CDR1 and CDR2 from the germline V gene are LNHDA and SQIVND (reference sequence). The CDR3 extends over 15 amino acids. The CDR3 is CASSLTGTSDNEQFF. The CDR3 coding sequence is TGTGCCAGTAGCCTTACCGGGACTTCGGACAATGAGCAGTTCTTC.

The chain combines TRBV5-5 with TRBJ1-5; 11 bases agree with TRBD1. V shed 3 bases, J shed 0 bases, and the junction held 5 bases outside the gene matches. This CDR3 spans 17 amino acids. Germline CDR1 reads SGHKS; CDR2 reads YYEKEE (reference sequence). In DNA form, the CDR3 reads TGTGCCAGCAGCTGGGGACAGGGGGGGCTTAGCAATCAGCCCCAGCATTTT. Amino acids: CASSWGQGGLSNQPQHF.

The chain uses TRBV27 and TRBJ1-1; no clear D. Germline V gene data show CDR1 as MNHEY and CDR2 as SMNVEV (reference sequence). V was pared by 5 bases and J by 1 base, with 8 bases between. The CDR3 is 13 residues long. CDR3 sequence (DNA): TGTGCCAGCAGTACCTTCCGGAACACTGAAGCTTTCTTT. This sequence encodes CASSTFRNTEAFF.

This clonotype came up many times. Here the CDR3 reads CASSLDPGGTWEQFF. CDR3 nucleotides: TGTGCCAGCAGCTTAGATCCTGGCGGGACTTGGGAGCAGTTCTTC. The genes are TRBV11-2 and TRBJ2-1; tentative D call: TRBD2 (6 bases). Germline V CDR1 and CDR2: SGHAT, FQNNGV. V shed 0 bases and J shed 10 bases, with 16 bases lying between them. This CDR3 is built from 15 residues.

Concerning this clonotype: One junction end disagrees with the germline gene, perhaps due to a read error. The chain links TRBV10-1 to TRBJ2-7; the D gene is possibly TRBD1 (6 bases). This CDR3 is built from 15 residues. The germline V gene has CDR1 WNHNN and CDR2 SYGVQD (reference sequence). The CDR3 region is CAGSGGHGGSYEQYF. The CDR3 region has the DNA TGCGCCGGCAGTGGGGGCCACGGCGGCTCCTACGAGCAGTACTTC.

This clonotype was observed a few times. The chain links TRBV7-8 to TRBJ1-4; 7 nucleotides align to TRBD1. The length of the CDR3 is 15 residues. Germline CDR1 SGHVS, CDR2 FQNEAQ. V lost 3 bases and J lost 7; bases outside the gene matches: 8. This CDR3 reads CASSFSRGAFEKLFF. The CDR3 DNA reads as TGTGCCAGCAGCTTTAGCAGGGGGGCCTTTGAAAAACTGTTTTTT.

This clonotype was seen ten or more times. V is TRBV20-1 and J is TRBJ2-7; the D gene is possibly TRBD2 (7 bases). Germline V gene sequence: CDR1 DFQATT, CDR2 SNEGSKA (reference sequence). With 6 bases removed from V and 6 bases from J, the gap between germline ends came to 24 bases. The CDR3 is 15 amino acids. The DNA for the CDR3 is TGCAGTGCCACTCCAAGGGTTAGGGGGAGGGTCGAGCAGTACTTC. It specifies CSATPRVRGRVEQYF.

This clonotype was detected ten times or more. The genes are TRBV19 and TRBJ1-2; D is perhaps TRBD1 (5 bases). CDR1 LNHDA and CDR2 SQIVND come from the germline V gene (reference sequence). V was trimmed by 10 bases and J by 4 bases, leaving 16 bases between them. The CDR3 runs 13 residues. For the CDR3, the DNA is TGTGCCACCCAAATCGCGGGACCCTATGGCTACACCTTC. Translated: CATQIAGPYGYTF.